The 27 T cell receptor beta chains given below trace back to one sample, sequenced in a study of response to subunit inactivated influenza vaccine. MiXCR, run by TCRdb on the RT-PCR reads, gives a single entry per CDR3 protein. There are about 650,000 distinct CDR3 sequences in the sample; 15% to 18% occur only once, and around 10% lies in the top ten. Sequenced material: PBMCs from blood, taken about 12 days after vaccination. These TCRs come from a man aged 45-65 years who received an inactivated influenza vaccine.

This chain uses TRBV20-1 with TRBJ1-2; the D gene is possibly TRBD1 (5 bases). The CDR3 totals 15 residues. Germline CDR1 reads DFQATT; CDR2 reads SNEGSKA (reference sequence). V was cut by 4 bases and J by 6 bases, with 21 bases left in between. This CDR3 reads CSATNPDSPFDGYTF. The CDR3 DNA sequence: TGCAGTGCTACCAACCCAGACAGTCCCTTCGATGGCTACACCTTC.

This clonotype was observed a few times. The chain joins TRBV20-1 to TRBJ1-5; TRBD1 matches 9 bases. CDR1 and CDR2 (germline): DFQATT, SNEGSKA (reference sequence). The CDR3 sequence is 14 residues long. Trimming cost V 5 bases and J 3 bases; bases outside gene matches: 5. In nucleotides, the CDR3 is TGCAGTGCTCGAGGACAGGGGAACAATCAGCCCCAGCATTTT. This translates into CSARGQGNNQPQHF.

The chain couples TRBV30 to TRBJ1-2; no clear D gene. Germline V gene lookup returns CDR1 GTSNPN and CDR2 SVGIG (reference sequence). The CDR3 covers 14 residues. V was cut by 0 bases and J by 4 bases, with 12 bases left in between. In nucleotides, the CDR3 is TGTGCCTGGAGTGTTACCGGGATCCTCTATGGCTACACCTTC. Translated: CAWSVTGILYGYTF.

In its sample, this clonotype was seen a few times. V and J are TRBV29-1 and TRBJ1-1; tentative D call: TRBD1 (6 bases). The V end was cut by 1 base, the J end by 5 bases, with 14 bases between. There are 14 residues in the CDR3. Germline CDR1 reads SQVTM; CDR2 reads ANQGSEA. CDR3 sequence reads: CSVEVVGGHTEAFF. CDR3 DNA sequence: TGCAGCGTTGAAGTGGTAGGGGGGCATACTGAAGCTTTCTTT.

In DNA, the CDR3 is TGTGCCAGCAGCTCCCCCCCGGACAAGCAGTTCTTC. It specifies CASSSPPDKQFF. V usage is TRBV7-9 and J usage is TRBJ2-1, with a tentative D call TRBD1 (5 bases). V was pared by 4 bases and J by 11 bases, with 12 bases between. Germline loops: CDR1 SEHNR, CDR2 FQNEAQ (reference sequence). This CDR3 region has 12 residues.

V and J are TRBV30 and TRBJ2-2; 10 nucleotides line up with TRBD2. Germline V gene data show CDR1 as GTSNPN and CDR2 as SVGIG (reference sequence). The CDR3 has 15 amino acids. After removal of 4 bases from V and 4 bases from J, the junction contained 6 bases not matched to a gene. The CDR3 region is CAWIRAGGPTGELFF. The CDR3 nucleotides are TGTGCCTGGATTCGAGCGGGGGGGCCCACCGGGGAGCTGTTTTTT.

The chain combines TRBV5-6 with TRBJ2-7, with D hard to call. The germline gives CDR1 SGHDT, CDR2 YYEEEE. The CDR3 spans 15 residues. V lost 5 bases to trimming and J lost 7 bases, with 22 bases between them. For the CDR3, the DNA is TGTGCCAGCAGTTTAGGCAAGCGAACCTTTTGGGAGCAGTACTTC. This sequence encodes CASSLGKRTFWEQYF.

This clonotype was seen ten or more times. The chain recombines TRBV7-2 with TRBJ2-3; D could derive from TRBD1 or TRBD2 (5 bases each). This CDR3 has 14 amino acids. Germline values: CDR1 SGHTA, CDR2 FQGNSA. Trimming took 4 bases from V and 1 from J, leaving 9 bases between them. CDR3 nucleotides: TGTGCCAGCAGCTCAGGGACCCGCACAGATACGCAGTATTTT. This gives the protein CASSSGTRTDTQYF. Variable domain in full (rest from reference TRBV7-2 and TRBJ2-3): GAGVSQSPSNKVTEKGKDVELRCDPISGHTALYWYRQSLGQGLEFLIYFQGNSAPDKSGLPSDRFSAERTGGSVSTLTIQRTQQEDSAVYLCASSSGTRTDTQYFGPGTRLTVL.

This clonotype was observed many times. The chain carries TRBV20-1 and TRBJ1-2; D unresolved. The CDR3 is made up of 13 amino acids. V lost 1 base, J lost 4 bases, and 10 bases lay in between. Germline V lookup: CDR1 DFQATT, CDR2 SNEGSKA (reference sequence). The CDR3 protein is CSARVPGVYGYTF. As DNA, the CDR3 is TGCAGTGCTAGAGTCCCTGGGGTCTATGGCTACACCTTC.

This chain connects TRBV29-1 to TRBJ2-7; 12 bases are shared with TRBD2. V gave up 4 bases and J gave up 6 bases; unmatched junction bases: 4. Looked up from germline, CDR1 is SQVTM and CDR2 is ANQGSEA. This CDR3 contains 13 residues. The CDR3 DNA sequence: TGCAGCGTTGGACTAGCGGGAGAGAGCGAGCAGTACTTC. This gives the protein CSVGLAGESEQYF.

The chain couples TRBV5-1 to TRBJ1-2; 7 bases agree with TRBD1. The germline V gene has CDR1 SGHRS and CDR2 YFSETQ. This CDR3 contains 15 residues. Unmatched junction bases numbered 2, after V lost 0 bases and J lost 0 bases. CDR3 coding DNA: TGCGCCAGCAGCTTGGGACAGGGTTCTAACTATGGCTACACCTTC. The encoded protein is CASSLGQGSNYGYTF.

The CDR3 DNA reads as TGTGCCAGCAGCCTACTGGCCGGGGGACAGGGAGTAGATACGCAGTATTTT. Translating gives CASSLLAGGQGVDTQYF. The V call is TRBV7-9, the J call TRBJ2-3; the match to TRBD1 covers 9 bases. Looked up from germline, CDR1 is SEHNR and CDR2 is FQNEAQ (reference sequence). Trimming cost V 5 bases and J 5 bases; bases outside gene matches: 14. There are 17 residues in the CDR3.

This clonotype was observed a handful of times. The chain is built from TRBV20-1 and TRBJ1-2; a weak D match, TRBD1 (6 bases). Germline CDR1 is DFQATT and CDR2 is SNEGSKA (reference sequence). This CDR3 is built from 14 residues. Trimming took off 1 base at V and 3 bases at J, with 12 bases between the two ends. Here the CDR3 DNA reads TGCAGTGCTAGAGGACAGGCGGAGTACTATGGCTACACCTTC. This codes for CSARGQAEYYGYTF.

This clonotype was picked up a small number of times. The chain recombines TRBV12-3 or TRBV12-4 with TRBJ2-5; tentatively, D is TRBD1 (6 bases). The germline V and J ends were trimmed by 3 bases and 3 bases, with 11 bases remaining between them. This CDR3 spans 14 amino acids. The DNA for the CDR3 is TGTGCCAGCAGTTTTTCCCCAGGGGAAGAGACCCAGTACTTC. As protein: CASSFSPGEETQYF.

The gene calls are TRBV10-3 and TRBJ1-5, with D maybe TRBD1 (6 bases). This CDR3 is built from 14 residues. Deletions cut 3 bases from V and 4 bases from J, with 10 bases between. CDR1 is ENHRY and CDR2 is SYGVKD in the germline V gene. CDR3 sequence (DNA): TGTGCCATCAGTGAACAGGGCGAGAATCAGCCCCAGCATTTT. This codes for CAISEQGENQPQHF.

This chain uses TRBV7-2 with TRBJ2-7, with D perhaps assigned TRBD1 or TRBD2 (5 bases each). This CDR3 region has 15 residues. V shed 5 bases and J shed 3 bases, with 17 bases lying between them. Germline assignment: CDR1 SGHTA and CDR2 FQGNSA. The CDR3 DNA follows: TGTGCCAGCAGCGCCGATCCGGGACGCGGCTACGAGCAGTACTTC. Translating gives CASSADPGRGYEQYF.

V and J are TRBV3-1 and TRBJ2-5; 10 bases fit TRBD2. Germline V gene data show CDR1 as LGHDT and CDR2 as YNNKEL (reference sequence). The CDR3 runs to 15 residues. The V segment lost 1 base and the J segment 3 bases; nucleotides outside the gene matches: 2. The CDR3 sequence: CASSQATSGKETQYF. The CDR3, as DNA: TGTGCCAGCAGCCAAGCTACTAGCGGGAAAGAGACCCAGTACTTC.

The CDR3 is CASSVAGRPGNKNTGELFF. CDR3 DNA sequence: TGTGCCAGCAGCGTAGCGGGCAGACCGGGAAATAAAAACACCGGGGAGCTGTTTTTT. J is TRBJ2-2 and V is TRBV9, with D maybe TRBD2 (5 bases). The length of the CDR3 is 19 residues. The V end lost 0 bases, the J end lost 2 bases, and 20 bases lay between the germline ends. Germline V gene data show CDR1 as SGDLS and CDR2 as YYNGEE.

J is TRBJ2-7 and V is TRBV15; D may be TRBD1 (6 bases). The germline V gene has CDR1 LNHNV and CDR2 YYDKDF (reference sequence). The CDR3 contains 13 residues. Trimming removed 9 bases from V and 5 bases from J, with 17 bases in between. This CDR3 is CATAIGGEDEQYF. CDR3 DNA: TGTGCCACTGCCATTGGGGGCGAAGACGAGCAGTACTTC.

This clonotype occurred a few times. The chain uses TRBV9 and TRBJ2-7; a possible D gene is TRBD1 (6 bases). The CDR3 has 15 amino acids. Germline CDR1 reads SGDLS; CDR2 reads YYNGEE. V was pared by 0 bases and J by 3 bases, with 13 bases between. CDR3 sequence: CASSVGQGQGYEQYF. The CDR3 bases are TGTGCCAGCAGCGTAGGTCAGGGGCAGGGCTACGAGCAGTACTTC.

There are a few counts of this clonotype. The chain links TRBV9 to TRBJ2-3; D remains unclear. The V gene lost 2 bases and the J gene lost 6 bases, with 10 bases spanning the gap. The CDR3 is 13 amino acids. Germline V lookup: CDR1 SGDLS, CDR2 YYNGEE. The CDR3 nucleotides read TGTGCCAGCAGCGTTAACCGACTGGATACGCAGTATTTT. It translates to CASSVNRLDTQYF.

The table lists this clonotype with a few counts. The chain is built from TRBV14 and TRBJ2-5, with TRBD1 matching 8 bases. The junction had 5 bases not matched to a gene; V was cut back by 5 bases and J by 6 bases. The length of the CDR3 is 13 residues. The germline CDR1 and CDR2 sequences are SGHDN and FVKESK. CDR3 residues: CASSWTGRKTQYF. In nucleotides, the CDR3 is TGTGCCAGCAGCTGGACAGGGAGAAAGACCCAGTACTTC.

V and J are TRBV12-3 or TRBV12-4 and TRBJ2-7; D possibly matches TRBD1 or TRBD2 (6 bases each). Between the trimmed V and J ends, which lost 10 bases and 6 bases, there was a span of 19 bases. The CDR3 totals 13 residues. CDR3 region: CAIGGTVGGEQYF. The CDR3 DNA follows: TGTGCCATCGGGGGCACGGTGGGGGGCGAGCAGTACTTC.

V gene TRBV18 combines with J gene TRBJ2-1; possibly TRBD2 for D (6 bases). The CDR3 consists of 19 residues. Germline V gives CDR1 KGHSH, CDR2 LQKENI. V was pared by 1 base and J by 6 bases, with 25 bases between. CDR3 in DNA: TGTGCCAGCTCACCACTTATGACCCACCAGGGCGGGATATTCAATGAGCAGTTCTTC. Its translation is CASSPLMTHQGGIFNEQFF.

This clonotype turned up a few times. The rearrangement links TRBV6-1 to TRBJ2-7, with a weak D call TRBD1 (6 bases). The germline V and J ends were trimmed by 3 bases and 1 base, with 10 bases remaining between them. The CDR3 sequence is 14 residues long. Germline V CDR1 and CDR2: MNHNS, SASEGT. The CDR3 bases are TGTGCCAGCAGTGATGGAAGGGGGTCCTACGAGCAGTACTTC. Its translation is CASSDGRGSYEQYF.

The rearrangement links TRBV7-2 to TRBJ2-1; TRBD2 agrees at 13 bases. The CDR3 covers 16 residues. After removal of 5 bases from V and 10 bases from J, the junction contained 11 bases not matched to a gene. Per the germline V gene, CDR1 is SGHTA and CDR2 is FQGNSA. Written as DNA, the CDR3 is TGTGCCAGCAGCCTCCGACTAGCGGGAGGAAGAGAGGAGCAGTTCTTC. It encodes CASSLRLAGGREEQFF.

The chain couples TRBV30 to TRBJ2-5; D uncertain. The ends were cut back, 5 bases at V and 7 bases at J, with 26 bases in the middle. The CDR3 totals 16 residues. From germline, CDR1 is GTSNPN and CDR2 SVGIG (reference sequence). The chain's CDR3 is CAWEKRADRIAWTQYF. CDR3 nucleotides: TGTGCCTGGGAAAAACGGGCCGACCGGATTGCCTGGACCCAGTACTTC.